This T cell receptor beta chain is drawn from a study of T-cell memory formation after mild COVID-19. Note on this clonotype: Antigen: not known.

One entry per CDR3 protein results from TCRdb running MiXCR on the 5' RACE reads. Here the sample spans some 340,000 distinct CDR3 sequences, roughly 13% being singletons. This CDR3 region has 13 residues. V lost 6 bases, J lost 3 bases, and 9 bases lay in between. Study results and caveats: Second-wave clones reaching peak frequency on day 37 lacked confirmed SARS-CoV-2 specificity. CD4/CD8 balance characterized clones contracting day 15 to 85, and CD4+ skew characterized later expanders.

Specimen: PBMCs or a T cell subset sorted from them (not recorded which). This chain joins TRBV12-3 or TRBV12-4 and TRBJ1-5; no reliable D call. The sequence was collected from a man between 18 and 29 years old who had mild COVID-19 (a few samples of this study predate the infection). Cell type and time point are not known. Here the CDR3 reads CASSMAYNQPQHF. The CDR3 DNA reads as TGTGCCAGCAGCATGGCCTACAATCAGCCCCAGCATTTT.